The present T cell receptor (beta chain) was sequenced within a study of T cell changes during pregnancy in multiple sclerosis. From germline, CDR1 is MDHEN and CDR2 SYDVKM. CDR3 length equals 16 residues. The trim removed 5 bases at V and 1 base at J, leaving 8 bases unmatched. Profiling relied on immunoSEQ multiplex PCR, and the TCRdb table lists in-frame clones only, not all of them. Among more than 85,000 clones, roughly 93% were seen once, and the ten largest hold approximately 1.3%. This clonotype was sampled from a female donor in good health, enrolled as a control in a pregnancy study. Specimen: peripheral blood, collected in the third trimester of pregnancy. V usage is TRBV28 and J usage is TRBJ2-7; 10 nucleotides line up with TRBD1. CDR3 in amino acids: CASSGTGTGASYEQYF. The CDR3 region has the DNA TGTGCCAGCAGTGGAACCGGGACAGGGGCTTCCTACGAGCAGTACTTC.